The sequence of this T cell receptor (beta chain) was determined in a study of regulatory T cells. The primer mix had 52 TRBV and 13 TRBJ primers. Data came from immunoSEQ multiplex PCR; TCRdb stores just in-frame clones and leaves some out. This sample carries about 35,000 clones, 70% to 90% of them seen once, and the ten largest clones take about 2.4%. Autoimmunity was present in every CD3G-deficient patient, worse in two. Sorting split CD4+ cells into CD25-high CD127-low Tregs and CD25-low CD127-high conventional T cells. Remarks on this clone: The target antigen is unknown.

Study-level points and caveats: Hydrophobic residues at CDR3 positions 6 and 7 were enriched in conventional CD4+ T cells of CD3G-deficient patients.

This CDR3 comprises 12 residues. Germline V gene sequence: CDR1 ENHRY, CDR2 SYGVKD. Trimming removed 3 bases from V and 6 bases from J, with 8 bases in between. The V gene is TRBV10-3, the J gene TRBJ1-2; D unclear. This receptor was taken from a young adult with CD3G deficiency. The sample comprised conventional CD4+ T cells sorted from blood. The DNA for the CDR3 is TGTGCCATCAGTGAATGGGGAGATGGCTACACCTTC. Its protein is CAISEWGDGYTF.